This section outlines one T cell receptor (beta chain) sequence together with its context. No antigen is known for it. The data originate from a study of shared clonotypes between healthy human individuals. Study-level background: The study drew on a couple of women and a few men aged 18 to 49 as donors. CD4 naive and CD4 memory each took three plates per donor, while CD8 naive took two and CD8 memory one. Findings and caveats of the study: When compared with the clonotypes that were shared by all four sorted-subset donors, the non-shared clonotypes turned out to have lower generation probabilities.

The donors were adults (healthy and HIV-negative) with no recent acute infections or vaccinations. Libraries were prepared by immunoSEQ multiplex PCR; TCRdb keeps only in-frame clonotypes and omits some of them. Of around 2.3 million clones listed, about 94% are singletons. Sequencing was done on a sample of naive CD4+ T cells sorted from blood. As to subset: CD45RA+ positively selected. The clonotype comes from a man between 18 and 35 years old in good health.

This CDR3 reads CASSETGFSTDTQYF. Written as DNA, the CDR3 is TGTGCCAGCAGTGAGACAGGTTTCAGCACAGATACGCAGTATTTT. The rearrangement joins TRBV25-1 to TRBJ2-3, with D maybe TRBD1 (6 bases). The ends were cut back, 3 bases at V and 0 bases at J, with 10 bases in the middle. The CDR3 spans 15 residues. Germline CDR1 is MGHDK and CDR2 is SYGVNS.